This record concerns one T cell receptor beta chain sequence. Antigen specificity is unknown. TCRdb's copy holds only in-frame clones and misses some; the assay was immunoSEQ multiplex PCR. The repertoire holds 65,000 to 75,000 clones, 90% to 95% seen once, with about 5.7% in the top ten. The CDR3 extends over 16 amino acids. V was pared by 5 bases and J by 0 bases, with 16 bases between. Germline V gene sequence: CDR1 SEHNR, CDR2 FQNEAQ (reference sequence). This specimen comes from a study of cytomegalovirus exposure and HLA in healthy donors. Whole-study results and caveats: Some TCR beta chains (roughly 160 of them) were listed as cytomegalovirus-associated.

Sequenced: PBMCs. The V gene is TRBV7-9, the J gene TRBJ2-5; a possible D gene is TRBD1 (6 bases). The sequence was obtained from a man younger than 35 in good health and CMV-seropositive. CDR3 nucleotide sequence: TGTGCCAGCAGCACGAATGGACAGTCGTACCAAGAGACCCAGTACTTC. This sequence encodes CASSTNGQSYQETQYF.